These T cell receptor beta chains were read from a single sample in a study of T cell repertoires in cytomegalovirus infection. A single record per CDR3 protein comes from TCRdb applying MiXCR to the reads. The table lists 120,000 to 150,000 distinct CDR3 sequences, about 6.3% of them singletons. Sample: PBMCs. The receptors stem from a human donor in good health (CMV status not recorded). Some clones in this sample may be carry-over from other donors' samples. CDR3s leave out the opening cysteine and the closing phenylalanine or tryptophan. Some rows have no size entry. The others give once, few or many, or a class for an expanded clone.

abundance	v_gene	j_gene	CDR3aa
many	TRBV7-2	TRBJ2-1	ASSLPTSGGLGEQF
few	TRBV10-3	TRBJ2-6	AIDGAGIPGSGANVLT
many	TRBV7-2	TRBJ2-1	ASTRTSGGIYNEQF
many	TRBV24-1	TRBJ1-5	ATQTGGTNQPQH
NA	TRBV28	TRBJ1-5	ASSFLRNQPQH
many	TRBV7-2	TRBJ1-5	ASSLNRGGSNQPQH
many	TRBV7-6	TRBJ1-5	ASSLALRATNQPQH
many	TRBV7-2	TRBJ2-7	ASSFISYEQY
NA	TRBV20-1	TRBJ1-1	SAPNNPGTEAF
few	TRBV20-1	TRBJ1-5	SGGGRTGQPQH
many	TRBV19	TRBJ1-1	ASRARQGHPSASLWTGGTEAF
many	TRBV7-9	TRBJ2-5	ASSDSPGLDIRETQY
NA	TRBV15	TRBJ2-5	ATSARGQETQY
NA	TRBV29-1	TRBJ1-1	SVGTVNTEAF
few	TRBV28	TRBJ2-7	ASSSAALWDRETFYEQY
many	TRBV12-3/TRBV12-4	TRBJ1-2	ASSLTGTGARWGYT
many	TRBV12-3/TRBV12-4	TRBJ1-1	ASHRPGPEAF
many	TRBV7-8	TRBJ1-5	ASSLEAGTYNQPQH
many	TRBV7-9	TRBJ1-2	ASSLSGTGGYT
many	TRBV5-1	TRBJ2-7	ASSPGTLRDEQY
many	TRBV29-1	TRBJ2-1	SGAPRLAGGANEQF
many	TRBV6-1	TRBJ1-2	ASSIQAGTTYGYT
few	TRBV29-1	TRBJ2-5	SVGLGGETQY
many	TRBV20-1	TRBJ2-3	SARDRLAGVADTQY
many	TRBV7-8	TRBJ1-6	ASSAGMGGSPLH
NA	TRBV5-1	TRBJ2-7	ASSSLAGESYEQY